The 18 T cell receptor beta chains reported below all come from one sample, sequenced in a study of T cell changes during pregnancy in multiple sclerosis (dated by TCRdb to 2018 to 2020). To prepare the library, the immunoSEQ multiplex PCR assay was applied. The table comes from immuneACCESS by way of TCRdb, which keeps in-frame sequences with V and J called. Part of the clones is missing from these tables; in studies checked, under half for an unresolved V gene and the rest for unknown reasons. Across this sample there are around 29,000 clones, with roughly 92% seen only once. Of the sample, 5.7% is held by the ten largest clones. Material: CD8+ T cells from peripheral blood mononuclear cells, obtained before pregnancy. The source of these receptors is a female donor with multiple sclerosis, enrolled in a pregnancy study.

The chain joins TRBV20-1 to TRBJ1-1, with a tentative D call TRBD1 (5 bases). CDR1 and CDR2 from the germline V gene are DFQATT and SNEGSKA (reference sequence). V was shortened by 6 bases and J by 7 bases, with 6 bases between the two germline ends. This CDR3 is built from 9 residues. The CDR3, as DNA: TGCAGTGCCGGGGGTGAAGCTTTCTTT. As protein: CSAGGEAFF.

CDR3 residues: CASSYSEGSYEQYF. CDR3 bases: TGTGCCAGCAGTTACTCGGAGGGCAGCTACGAGCAGTACTTC. J is TRBJ2-7 and V is TRBV6-5; D perhaps matches TRBD2 (6 bases). The V gene's germline CDR1 is MNHEY and CDR2 SVGAGI. V was pared by 0 bases and J by 3 bases, with 9 bases between. The CDR3 sequence is 14 residues long.

The chain carries TRBV28 and TRBJ2-7, with 8 bases aligning to TRBD2. J lost 5 bases, V lost 4 bases, and 4 bases had no gene match. Germline CDR1 is MDHEN and CDR2 is SYDVKM. CDR3 length equals 13 residues. Here the CDR3 DNA reads TGTGCCAGCAGTTCGGGAGGGGTCCACGAGCAGTACTTC. The encoded protein is CASSSGGVHEQYF.

The V gene is TRBV4-3, the J gene TRBJ2-6, with unresolved D. This CDR3 has 16 residues. Germline CDR1 reads LGHNA; CDR2 reads YSLEER. V lost 0 bases and J lost 0, with 6 bases in between. The CDR3 protein is CASSQDLYSGANVLTF. CDR3 nucleotides: TGCGCCAGCAGCCAAGATCTTTACTCTGGGGCCAACGTCCTGACTTTC.

The chain carries TRBV27 and TRBJ1-5; TRBD1 matches at 7 bases. Germline V gene data show CDR1 as MNHEY and CDR2 as SMNVEV (reference sequence). This CDR3 spans 12 amino acids. J lost 7 bases, V lost 4 bases, and 1 base had no gene match. In DNA form, the CDR3 reads TGTGCCAGCAGTTCAGGGGGGCAGCCCCAGCATTTT. Encoded protein: CASSSGGQPQHF.

This chain joins TRBV7-3 and TRBJ2-7, with D possibly TRBD2 on 6 matching bases. Germline loops: CDR1 SGHTA, CDR2 FQGTGA. Trimming removed 5 bases from V and 1 base from J, with 9 bases in between. The CDR3 has 13 residues. The CDR3 reads CASSPSGSYEQYF. CDR3 nucleotides: TGTGCCAGCAGCCCCAGCGGGTCCTACGAGCAGTACTTC.

This clone appeared a single time. The chain employs TRBV5-1 and TRBJ2-2, with 15 bases identical to TRBD2. Germline CDR1 is SGHRS and CDR2 is YFSETQ. The CDR3 is made up of 18 amino acids. Germline trimming cut 6 bases from V and 0 bases from J; bases unmatched to any gene: 6. The CDR3 sequence is CASTPGTSGRTNTGELFF. The CDR3 DNA is TGCGCCAGCACCCCCGGGACTAGCGGGAGGACGAACACCGGGGAGCTGTTTTTT.

The J gene is TRBJ2-7, the V gene TRBV27, with 7 nucleotides matching TRBD1. Germline values: CDR1 MNHEY, CDR2 SMNVEV (reference sequence). After removal of 10 bases from V and 6 bases from J, the junction contained 6 bases not matched to a gene. The CDR3 sequence is 11 residues long. This chain's CDR3 is CATRSGGEQYF. The CDR3 DNA is TGTGCCACCCGATCAGGGGGCGAGCAGTACTTC.

The chain employs TRBV7-6 and TRBJ1-1, with TRBD1 as a possible D gene (6 bases). Deletions cut 5 bases from V and 4 bases from J, with 17 bases between. The CDR3 runs to 15 residues. Germline CDR1 SGHVS, CDR2 FNYEAQ. The CDR3 reads CASSQAGGQGTEAFF. The DNA for the CDR3 is TGTGCCAGCAGCCAAGCGGGGGGGCAAGGCACTGAAGCTTTCTTT.

The CDR3 DNA reads as TGTGCCAGCAGCTTAAGCGGTGAGCAGTTCTTC. Residues: CASSLSGEQFF. The genes are TRBV5-8 and TRBJ2-1; D might be TRBD2 (5 bases). The ends were cut back, 2 bases at V and 9 bases at J, with 6 bases in the middle. Germline V lookup: CDR1 SGHTS, CDR2 YDEGEE. CDR3 size: 11 residues.

The CDR3, as DNA: TGTGCCAGCAGCCCGGACTGGGGCACAGATACGCAGTATTTT. Translating it yields CASSPDWGTDTQYF. This chain uses TRBV7-9 with TRBJ2-3, with D possibly being TRBD2 (5 bases). In germline, CDR1 is SEHNR, CDR2 FQNEAQ (reference sequence). CDR3 length equals 14 residues. The V gene lost 5 bases and the J gene lost 1 base, with 10 bases spanning the gap.

This clone was seen once. This chain uses TRBV4-1 with TRBJ1-1; D may be TRBD1 (6 bases). The CDR3 is made up of 17 amino acids. V was pared by 2 bases and J by 1 base, with 17 bases between. Germline V lookup: CDR1 MGHRA, CDR2 YSYEKL. CDR3 sequence reads: CASSQPPPTGENTEAFF. The DNA for the CDR3 is TGCGCCAGCAGCCAACCACCCCCGACAGGCGAGAACACTGAAGCTTTCTTT.

The chain combines TRBV7-6 with TRBJ2-7; tentatively, D is TRBD2 (6 bases). The CDR3 consists of 16 residues. Germline CDR1 reads SGHVS; CDR2 reads FNYEAQ. Trimming took 5 bases from V and 2 from J, leaving 19 bases between them. CDR3 bases: TGTGCCAGCAGCCCGAGGGGAGGACTAACGGCCTACGAGCAGTACTTC. This gives the protein CASSPRGGLTAYEQYF.

CDR3 loop: CASSLVGGTNNEQFF. CDR3 DNA sequence: TGTGCCAGCAGCTTAGTGGGGGGAACTAACAATGAGCAGTTCTTC. This chain joins TRBV7-7 and TRBJ2-1; perhaps TRBD2 as D (6 bases). The length of the CDR3 is 15 residues. The germline V gene has CDR1 SSHAT and CDR2 FNYEAQ (reference sequence). V was cut by 1 base and J by 5 bases, with 12 bases left in between. Full variable domain (remainder filled in from reference TRBV7-7 and TRBJ2-1): GAGVSQSPRYKVTKRGQDVTLRCDPISSHATLYWYQQALGQGPEFLTYFNYEAQPDKSGLPSDRFSAERPEGSISTLTIQRTEQRDSAMYRCASSLVGGTNNEQFFGPGTRLTVL.

The J gene is TRBJ2-2, the V gene TRBV5-1; the match to TRBD2 covers 9 bases. The ends lost 1 base at V and 2 bases at J; junction bases unmatched: 6. In germline, CDR1 is SGHRS, CDR2 YFSETQ. The CDR3 is 17 amino acids. The CDR3 coding sequence is TGCGCCAGCAGCTTGCGCGCTAGCGGGGTTAACACCGGGGAGCTGTTTTTT. Translated: CASSLRASGVNTGELFF.

The CDR3 reads CASSPPRDSWYGYTF. DNA of the CDR3: TGTGCCAGCTCACCACCCCGGGACAGTTGGTATGGCTACACCTTC. V and J are TRBV18 and TRBJ1-2; 7 positions agree with TRBD1. The trim removed 0 bases at V and 5 bases at J, leaving 6 bases unmatched. The V gene's germline CDR1 is KGHSH and CDR2 LQKENI. The CDR3 contains 15 residues.

The chain combines TRBV27 with TRBJ1-1, with 8 positions matching TRBD1. The CDR3 has 13 amino acids. V lost 6 bases to trimming and J lost 5 bases; unmatched junction nucleotides: 5. Germline values: CDR1 MNHEY, CDR2 SMNVEV (reference sequence). The CDR3 DNA follows: TGTGCCAGCAGGGACAGGGCGAGGACTGAAGCTTTCTTT. This codes for CASRDRARTEAFF.

This chain uses TRBV9 with TRBJ2-5; tentatively, D is TRBD2 (5 bases). This CDR3 contains 14 residues. CDR1 and CDR2 (germline): SGDLS, YYNGEE. V dropped 4 bases and J dropped 2 bases, with 12 bases sitting between them. The CDR3 nucleotides are TGTGCCAGCAGCCAAAGAGCGGATCAAGAGACCCAGTACTTC. This encodes CASSQRADQETQYF. The whole variable domain, filled in from reference TRBV9 and TRBJ2-5, reads DSGVTQTPKHLITATGQRVTLRCSPRSGDLSVYWYQQSLDQGLQFLIQYYNGEERAKGNILERFSAQQFPDLHSELNLSSLELGDSALYFCASSQRADQETQYFGPGTRLLVL.